What follows are 10 T cell receptor beta chains derived from one specimen sequenced in a study of T cell changes during pregnancy in multiple sclerosis. This table comes from immunoSEQ multiplex PCR, and its TCRdb copy is limited to in-frame clones, with some not included. Of more than 50,000 clones listed, more than 90% were seen once; the top ten hold approximately 3%. Source: peripheral blood, taken in the first trimester of pregnancy. The source of these receptors is a female donor in good health, enrolled as a control in a pregnancy study.

The chain joins TRBV10-3 to TRBJ1-1, with 8 positions matching TRBD1. CDR3 length: 15 amino acids. In germline, CDR1 is ENHRY, CDR2 SYGVKD. V was pared by 1 base and J by 6 bases, with 7 bases of the junction left unmatched. The CDR3 DNA follows: TGTGCCATCAGTGAGTACGCAGGGGGCAGCGCTGAAGCTTTCTTT. Protein sequence: CAISEYAGGSAEAFF.

The gene calls are TRBV11-2 and TRBJ2-3; D may be TRBD1 (5 bases). V lost 1 base, J lost 3 bases, and 17 bases lay in between. This CDR3 has 17 amino acids. Germline V CDR1 and CDR2: SGHAT, FQNNGV. This CDR3 is CASSLVWGGFDTDTQYF. CDR3 DNA: TGTGCCAGCAGCTTAGTCTGGGGCGGCTTCGATACAGATACGCAGTATTTT.

The rearrangement uses TRBV7-9 and TRBJ1-4; 8 nucleotides agree with TRBD1. The CDR3 contains 14 residues. The trim removed 5 bases at V and 8 bases at J, leaving 7 bases unmatched. Looked up from germline, CDR1 is SEHNR and CDR2 is FQNEAQ (reference sequence). The CDR3 bases are TGTGCCAGCAGCACTCCGGGACAGGTAGAAAAACTGTTTTTT. Translation gives CASSTPGQVEKLFF.

The chain employs TRBV11-2 and TRBJ2-5, with TRBD2 matching over 8 bases. There are 15 residues in the CDR3. V lost 0 bases, J lost 2 bases, and 2 bases stayed unmatched. Germline V CDR1 and CDR2: SGHAT, FQNNGV. The CDR3 loop reads CASSLDGRGQETQYF. CDR3 in DNA: TGTGCCAGCAGCTTAGACGGGAGGGGACAAGAGACCCAGTACTTC. Full variable domain (remainder filled in from reference TRBV11-2 and TRBJ2-5): EAGVAQSPRYKIIEKRQSVAFWCNPISGHATLYWYQQILGQGPKLLIQFQNNGVVDDSQLPKDRFSAERLKGVDSTLKIQPAKLEDSAVYLCASSLDGRGQETQYFGPGTRLLVL.

V gene TRBV11-2 combines with J gene TRBJ1-1, with D perhaps matching TRBD1 (5 bases). Germline V gene sequence: CDR1 SGHAT, CDR2 FQNNGV. The CDR3 loop spans 15 amino acids. Trimming pared 4 bases from V and 0 bases from J, leaving 12 bases between. The CDR3 region has the DNA TGTGCCAGCAGCTCCAGGGCACGGTTGAACACTGAAGCTTTCTTT. This gives the protein CASSSRARLNTEAFF.

The chain joins TRBV19 to TRBJ2-5, with D maybe TRBD1 (7 bases). V lost 1 base and J 6 bases, leaving 15 bases between the germline ends. The CDR3 covers 15 residues. Germline V lookup: CDR1 LNHDA, CDR2 SQIVND (reference sequence). The CDR3 nucleotides read TGTGCCAGTAGTATAGTAGGGCAGGGGGGACAGACCCAGTACTTC. Amino acids: CASSIVGQGGQTQYF. Supplemented by reference TRBV19 and TRBJ2-5, the full variable domain reads DGGITQSPKYLFRKEGQNVTLSCEQNLNHDAMYWYRQDPGQGLRLIYYSQIVNDFQKGDIAEGYSVSREKKESFPLTVTSAQKNPTAFYLCASSIVGQGGQTQYFGPGTRLLVL.

The chain recombines TRBV13 with TRBJ2-7; tentative D call: TRBD2 (6 bases). Deletions cut 1 base from V and 1 base from J, with 14 bases between. This CDR3 is built from 16 residues. Germline V gives CDR1 PRHDT, CDR2 FYEKMQ (reference sequence). CDR3 coding DNA: TGTGCCAGCAGCTTAGTGGCGGGAACGATTTCCTACGAGCAGTACTTC. Amino acid sequence: CASSLVAGTISYEQYF.

The chain links TRBV11-2 to TRBJ2-7; weak D call: TRBD1 (5 bases). CDR1 and CDR2 from the germline V gene are SGHAT and FQNNGV. V was cut by 5 bases and J by 3 bases, with 8 bases left in between. The CDR3 has 12 amino acids. CDR3 nucleotides: TGTGCCAGCAGCCAGGACATCTACGAGCAGTACTTC. This codes for CASSQDIYEQYF.

The V and J genes are TRBV5-5 and TRBJ1-2; D not certain. Trimming took off 0 bases at V and 4 bases at J, with 7 bases between the two ends. The CDR3 extends over 13 amino acids. The germline V gene has CDR1 SGHKS and CDR2 YYEKEE (reference sequence). The CDR3 coding sequence is TGTGCCAGCAGCTTGGCCACTCTCTATGGCTACACCTTC. Translation: CASSLATLYGYTF.

V is TRBV14 and J is TRBJ1-3; 11 nucleotides agree with TRBD1. Trimming took 5 bases from V and 3 from J; bases not matched to a gene: 0. This CDR3 region has 14 residues. Germline values: CDR1 SGHDN, CDR2 FVKESK. The CDR3: CASSGTGGGNTIYF. Here the CDR3 DNA reads TGTGCCAGCAGCGGGACAGGGGGTGGAAACACCATATATTTT.